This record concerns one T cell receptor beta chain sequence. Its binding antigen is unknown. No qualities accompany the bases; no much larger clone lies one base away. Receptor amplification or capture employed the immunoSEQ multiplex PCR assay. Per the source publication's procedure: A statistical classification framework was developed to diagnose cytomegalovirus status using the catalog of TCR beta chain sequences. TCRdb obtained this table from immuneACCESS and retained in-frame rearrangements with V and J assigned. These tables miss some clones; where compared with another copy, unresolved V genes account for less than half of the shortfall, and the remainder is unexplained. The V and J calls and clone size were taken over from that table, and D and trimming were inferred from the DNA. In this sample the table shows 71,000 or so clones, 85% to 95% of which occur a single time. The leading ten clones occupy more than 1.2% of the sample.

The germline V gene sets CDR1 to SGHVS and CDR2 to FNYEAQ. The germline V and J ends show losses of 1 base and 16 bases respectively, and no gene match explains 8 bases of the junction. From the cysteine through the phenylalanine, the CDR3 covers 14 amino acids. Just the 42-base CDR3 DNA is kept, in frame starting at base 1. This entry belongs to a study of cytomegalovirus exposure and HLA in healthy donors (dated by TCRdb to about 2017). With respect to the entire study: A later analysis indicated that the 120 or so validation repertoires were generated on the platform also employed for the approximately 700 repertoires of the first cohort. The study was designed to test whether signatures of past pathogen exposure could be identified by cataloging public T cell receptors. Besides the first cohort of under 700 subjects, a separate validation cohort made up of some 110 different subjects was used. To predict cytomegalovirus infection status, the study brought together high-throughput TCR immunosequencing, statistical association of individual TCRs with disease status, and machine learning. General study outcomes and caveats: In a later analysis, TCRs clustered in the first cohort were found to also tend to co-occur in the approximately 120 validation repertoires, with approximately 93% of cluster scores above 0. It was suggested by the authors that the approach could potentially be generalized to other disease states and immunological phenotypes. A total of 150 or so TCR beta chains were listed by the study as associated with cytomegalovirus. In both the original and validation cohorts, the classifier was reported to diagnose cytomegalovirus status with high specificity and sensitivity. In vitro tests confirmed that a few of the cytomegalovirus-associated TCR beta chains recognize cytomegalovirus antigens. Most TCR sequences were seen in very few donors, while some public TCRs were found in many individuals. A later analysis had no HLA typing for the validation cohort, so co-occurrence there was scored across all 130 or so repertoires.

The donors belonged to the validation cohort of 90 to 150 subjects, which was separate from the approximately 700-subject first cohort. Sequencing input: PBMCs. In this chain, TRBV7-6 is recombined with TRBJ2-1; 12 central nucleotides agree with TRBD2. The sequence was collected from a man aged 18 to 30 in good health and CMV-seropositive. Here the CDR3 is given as CASSLELAGGQEFF. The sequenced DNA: TGTGCCAGCAGCTTAGAACTAGCGGGGGGCCAGGAATTCTTC. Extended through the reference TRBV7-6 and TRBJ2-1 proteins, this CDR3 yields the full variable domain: GAGVSQSPRYKVTKRGQDVALRCDPISGHVSLYWYRQALGQGPEFLTYFNYEAQQDKSGLPNDRFSAERPEGSISTLTIQRTEQRDSAMYRCASSLELAGGQEFFGPGTRLTVL.